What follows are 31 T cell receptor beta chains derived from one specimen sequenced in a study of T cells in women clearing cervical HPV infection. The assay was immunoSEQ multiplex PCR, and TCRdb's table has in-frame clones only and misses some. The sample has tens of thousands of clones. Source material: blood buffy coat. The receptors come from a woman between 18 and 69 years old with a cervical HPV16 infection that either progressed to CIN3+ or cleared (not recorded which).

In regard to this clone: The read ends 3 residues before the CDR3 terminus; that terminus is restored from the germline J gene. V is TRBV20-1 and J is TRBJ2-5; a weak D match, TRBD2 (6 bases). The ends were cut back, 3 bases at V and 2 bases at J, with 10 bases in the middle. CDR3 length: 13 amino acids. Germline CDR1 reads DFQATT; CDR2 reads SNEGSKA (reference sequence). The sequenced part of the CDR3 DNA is TGCAGTGCTAGTGCGGGGTTACAAGAGACC. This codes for CSASAGLQET. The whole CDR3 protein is CSASAGLQETQYF.

The CDR3 spells CASSVGTSGYNEQFF. CDR3 bases read: TGTGCCAGCAGCGTAGGGACTAGCGGCTACAATGAG. The gene calls are TRBV9 and TRBJ2-1; TRBD2 agrees at 10 bases. With the read ending 3 residues before the CDR3 end, the germline J gene is used to fill in that end. The germline V gene has CDR1 SGDLS and CDR2 YYNGEE. CDR3 length equals 15 residues. The trim removed 0 bases at V and 3 bases at J, leaving 0 bases unmatched.

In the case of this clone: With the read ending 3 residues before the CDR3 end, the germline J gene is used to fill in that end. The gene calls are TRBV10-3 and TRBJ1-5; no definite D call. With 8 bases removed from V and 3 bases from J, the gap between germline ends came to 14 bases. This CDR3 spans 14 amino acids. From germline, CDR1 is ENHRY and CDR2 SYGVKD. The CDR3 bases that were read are TGTGCCATCGCAAAATCGGGGTTCAATCAGCCC. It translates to CAIAKSGFNQP. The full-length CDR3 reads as CAIAKSGFNQPQHF.

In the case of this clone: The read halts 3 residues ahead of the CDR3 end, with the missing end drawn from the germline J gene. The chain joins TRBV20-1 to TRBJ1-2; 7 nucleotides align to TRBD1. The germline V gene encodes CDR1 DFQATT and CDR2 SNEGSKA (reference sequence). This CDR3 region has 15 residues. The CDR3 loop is CSARGPRDSLVGYTF. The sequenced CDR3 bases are TGCAGTGCTAGAGGTCCCAGGGACAGCCTCGTGGGC.

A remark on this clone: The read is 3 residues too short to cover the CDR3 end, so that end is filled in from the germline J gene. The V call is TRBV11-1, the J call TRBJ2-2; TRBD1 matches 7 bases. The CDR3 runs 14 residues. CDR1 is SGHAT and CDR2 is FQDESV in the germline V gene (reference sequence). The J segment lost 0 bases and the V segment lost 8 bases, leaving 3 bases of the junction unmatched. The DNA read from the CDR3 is TGTGCCAGCGAGACAGGGCCGAACACCGGGGAG. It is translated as CASETGPNTGE. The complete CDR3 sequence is CASETGPNTGELFF.

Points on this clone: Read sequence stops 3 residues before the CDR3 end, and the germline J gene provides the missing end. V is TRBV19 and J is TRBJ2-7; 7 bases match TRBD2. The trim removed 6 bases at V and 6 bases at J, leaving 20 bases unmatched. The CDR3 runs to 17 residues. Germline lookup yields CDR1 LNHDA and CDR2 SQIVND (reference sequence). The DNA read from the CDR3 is TGTGCCAGTAGCTCGCGAACTCTAGCGGTGCGGCCGGGCGAG. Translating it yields CASSSRTLAVRPGE. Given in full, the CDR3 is CASSSRTLAVRPGEQYF.

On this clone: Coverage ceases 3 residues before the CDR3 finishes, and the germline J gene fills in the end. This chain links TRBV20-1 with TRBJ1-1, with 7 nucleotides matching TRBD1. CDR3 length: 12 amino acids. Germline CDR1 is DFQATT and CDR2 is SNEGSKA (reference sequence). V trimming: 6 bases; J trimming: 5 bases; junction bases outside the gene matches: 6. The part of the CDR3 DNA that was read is TGCAGTGCGATGACAGGGAGGACTGAA. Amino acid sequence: CSAMTGRTE. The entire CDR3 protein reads CSAMTGRTEAFF.

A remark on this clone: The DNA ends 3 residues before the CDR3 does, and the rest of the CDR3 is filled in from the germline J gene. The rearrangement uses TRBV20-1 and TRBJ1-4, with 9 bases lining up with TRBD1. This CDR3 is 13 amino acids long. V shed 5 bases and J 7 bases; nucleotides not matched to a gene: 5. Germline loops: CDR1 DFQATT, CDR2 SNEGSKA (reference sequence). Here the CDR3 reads CSAGTGPAEKLFF. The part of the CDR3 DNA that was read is TGCAGTGCTGGGACAGGGCCGGCTGAAAAA.

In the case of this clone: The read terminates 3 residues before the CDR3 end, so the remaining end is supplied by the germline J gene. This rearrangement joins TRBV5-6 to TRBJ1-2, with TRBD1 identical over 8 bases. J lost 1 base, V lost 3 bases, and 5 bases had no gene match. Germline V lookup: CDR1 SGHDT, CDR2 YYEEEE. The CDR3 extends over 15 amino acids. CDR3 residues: CASSWKDRVNYGYTF. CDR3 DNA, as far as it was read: TGTGCCAGCAGCTGGAAGGACAGGGTTAACTATGGC. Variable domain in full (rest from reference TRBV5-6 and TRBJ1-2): DAGVTQSPTHLIKTRGQQVTLRCSPKSGHDTVSWYQQALGQGPQFIFQYYEEEERQRGNFPDRFSGHQFPNYSSELNVNALLLGDSALYLCASSWKDRVNYGYTFGSGTRLTVV.

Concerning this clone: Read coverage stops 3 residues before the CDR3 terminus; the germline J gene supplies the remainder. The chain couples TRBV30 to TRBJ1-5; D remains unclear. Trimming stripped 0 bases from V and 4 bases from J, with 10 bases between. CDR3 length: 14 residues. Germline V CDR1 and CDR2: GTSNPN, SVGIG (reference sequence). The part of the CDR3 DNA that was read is TGTGCCTGGAGTGTCCCGTCGGGGAATCAGCCC. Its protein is CAWSVPSGNQP. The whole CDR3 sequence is CAWSVPSGNQPQHF.

CDR3 DNA (partial): TGTGCCAGCAGGAGCACCTACGAG. Protein: CASRSTYE. The entire CDR3 is CASRSTYEQYF. The chain recombines TRBV12-3 or TRBV12-4 with TRBJ2-7; D not resolved. The read ends 3 residues early relative to the CDR3; the germline J gene fills the gap. The CDR3 sequence is 11 residues long. Trimming took 6 bases from V and 2 from J, leaving 5 bases between them.

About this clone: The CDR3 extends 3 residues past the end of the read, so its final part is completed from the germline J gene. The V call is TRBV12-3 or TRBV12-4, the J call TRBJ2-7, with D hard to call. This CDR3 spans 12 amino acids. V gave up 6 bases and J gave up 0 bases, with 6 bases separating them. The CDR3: CASSPSSYEQYF. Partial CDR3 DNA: TGTGCCAGCAGCCCTAGCTCCTACGAG.

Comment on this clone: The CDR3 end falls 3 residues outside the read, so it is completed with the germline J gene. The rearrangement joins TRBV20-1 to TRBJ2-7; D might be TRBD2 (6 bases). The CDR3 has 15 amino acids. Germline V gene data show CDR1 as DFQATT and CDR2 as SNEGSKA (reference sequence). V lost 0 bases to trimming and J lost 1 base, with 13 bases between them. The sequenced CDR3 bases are TGCAGTGCTAGAGATGGAGCTAGCGCATCCTACGAG. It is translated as CSARDGASASYE. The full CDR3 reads CSARDGASASYEQYF.

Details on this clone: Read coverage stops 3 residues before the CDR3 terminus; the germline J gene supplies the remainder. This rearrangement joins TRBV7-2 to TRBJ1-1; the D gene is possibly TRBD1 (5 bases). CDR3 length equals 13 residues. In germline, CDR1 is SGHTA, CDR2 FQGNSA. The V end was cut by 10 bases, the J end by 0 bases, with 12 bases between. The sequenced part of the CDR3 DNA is TGTGCCACCGCATCAGGGATGAACACTGAA. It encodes CATASGMNTE. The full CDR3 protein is CATASGMNTEAFF.

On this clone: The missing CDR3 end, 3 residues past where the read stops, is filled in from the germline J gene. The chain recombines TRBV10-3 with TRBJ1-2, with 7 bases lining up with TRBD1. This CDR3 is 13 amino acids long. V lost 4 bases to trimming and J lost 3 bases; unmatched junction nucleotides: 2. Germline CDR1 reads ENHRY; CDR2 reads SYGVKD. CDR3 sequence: CAISGGGDYGYTF. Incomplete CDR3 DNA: TGTGCCATCAGTGGAGGGGGCGACTATGGC.

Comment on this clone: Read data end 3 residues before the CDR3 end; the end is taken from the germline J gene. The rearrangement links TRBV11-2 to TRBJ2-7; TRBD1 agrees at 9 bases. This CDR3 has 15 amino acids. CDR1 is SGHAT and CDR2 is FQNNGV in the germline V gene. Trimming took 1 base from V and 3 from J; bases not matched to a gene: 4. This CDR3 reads CASSLGGTGYYEQYF. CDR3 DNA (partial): TGTGCCAGCAGCTTAGGGGGGACAGGGTACTACGAG.

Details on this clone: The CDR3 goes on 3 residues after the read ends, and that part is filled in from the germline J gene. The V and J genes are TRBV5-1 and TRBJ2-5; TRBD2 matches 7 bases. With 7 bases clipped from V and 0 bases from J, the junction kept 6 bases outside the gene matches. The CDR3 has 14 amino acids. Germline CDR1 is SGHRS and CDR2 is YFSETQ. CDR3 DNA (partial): TGCGCCAGCTTTGACGGGGGGTACCAAGAGACC. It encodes CASFDGGYQET. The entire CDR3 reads CASFDGGYQETQYF.

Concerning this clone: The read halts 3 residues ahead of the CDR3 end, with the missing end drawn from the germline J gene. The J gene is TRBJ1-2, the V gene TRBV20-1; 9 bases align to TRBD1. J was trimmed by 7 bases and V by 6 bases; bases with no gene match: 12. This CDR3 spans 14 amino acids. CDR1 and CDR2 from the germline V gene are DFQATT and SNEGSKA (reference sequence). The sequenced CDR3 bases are TGCAGTGCCGGGGCGGGCAGGACAGGGGTTGGC. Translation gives CSAGAGRTGVG. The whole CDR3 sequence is CSAGAGRTGVGYTF.

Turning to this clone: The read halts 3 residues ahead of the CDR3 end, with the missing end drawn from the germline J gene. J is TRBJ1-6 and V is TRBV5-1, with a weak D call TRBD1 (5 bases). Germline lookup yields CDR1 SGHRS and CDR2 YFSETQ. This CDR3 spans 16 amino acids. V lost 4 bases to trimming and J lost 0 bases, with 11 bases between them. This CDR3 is CASSGGLSSYNSPLHF. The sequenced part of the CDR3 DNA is TGCGCCAGCAGCGGGGGACTGAGCTCCTATAATTCACCC.

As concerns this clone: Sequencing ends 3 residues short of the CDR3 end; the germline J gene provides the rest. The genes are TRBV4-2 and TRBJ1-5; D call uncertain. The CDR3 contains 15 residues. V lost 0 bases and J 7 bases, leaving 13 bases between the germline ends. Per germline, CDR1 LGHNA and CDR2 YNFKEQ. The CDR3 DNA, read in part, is TGTGCCAGCAGCCAAGAGGTGATAGGGTTCCAGCCC. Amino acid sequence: CASSQEVIGFQP. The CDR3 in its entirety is CASSQEVIGFQPQHF.

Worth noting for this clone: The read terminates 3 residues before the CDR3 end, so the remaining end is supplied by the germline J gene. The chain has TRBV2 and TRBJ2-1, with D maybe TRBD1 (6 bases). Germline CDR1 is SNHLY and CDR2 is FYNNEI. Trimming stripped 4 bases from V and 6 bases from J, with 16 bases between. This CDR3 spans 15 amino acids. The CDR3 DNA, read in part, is TGTGCCAGCAGTGTAGGGCGGCTAGGGGGCAATGAG. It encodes CASSVGRLGGNE. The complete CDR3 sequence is CASSVGRLGGNEQFF.

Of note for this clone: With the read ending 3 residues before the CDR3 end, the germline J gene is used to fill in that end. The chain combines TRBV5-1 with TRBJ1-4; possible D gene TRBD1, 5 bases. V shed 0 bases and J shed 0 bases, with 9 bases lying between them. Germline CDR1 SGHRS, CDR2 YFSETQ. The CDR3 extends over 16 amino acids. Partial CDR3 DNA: TGCGCCAGCAGCTTGGAGGGAGGGGCAACTAATGAAAAA. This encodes CASSLEGGATNEK. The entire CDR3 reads CASSLEGGATNEKLFF.

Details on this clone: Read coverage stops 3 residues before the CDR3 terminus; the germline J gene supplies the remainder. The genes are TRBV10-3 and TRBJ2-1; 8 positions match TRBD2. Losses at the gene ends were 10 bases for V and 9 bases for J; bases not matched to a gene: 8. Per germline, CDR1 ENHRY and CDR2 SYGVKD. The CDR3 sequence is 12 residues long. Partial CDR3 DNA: TGTGCCACGGGGGGGGAGGGCGGTGAG. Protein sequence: CATGGEGGE. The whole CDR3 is CATGGEGGEQFF.

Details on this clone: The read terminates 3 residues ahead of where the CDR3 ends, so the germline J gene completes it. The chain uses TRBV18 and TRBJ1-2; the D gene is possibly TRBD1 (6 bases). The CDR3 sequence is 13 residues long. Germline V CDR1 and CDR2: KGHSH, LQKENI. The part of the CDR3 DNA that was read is TGTGCCAGCTCACCAGGGGGCACCTGGGAC. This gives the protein CASSPGGTWD. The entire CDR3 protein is CASSPGGTWDYTF.

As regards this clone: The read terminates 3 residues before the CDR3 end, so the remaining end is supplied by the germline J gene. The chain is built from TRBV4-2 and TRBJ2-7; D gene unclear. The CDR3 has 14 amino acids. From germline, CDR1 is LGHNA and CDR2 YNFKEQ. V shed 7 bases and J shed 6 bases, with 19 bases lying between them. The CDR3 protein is CASTLETGSSEQYF. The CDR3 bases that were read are TGTGCCAGCACCCTGGAGACTGGGTCGAGCGAG.

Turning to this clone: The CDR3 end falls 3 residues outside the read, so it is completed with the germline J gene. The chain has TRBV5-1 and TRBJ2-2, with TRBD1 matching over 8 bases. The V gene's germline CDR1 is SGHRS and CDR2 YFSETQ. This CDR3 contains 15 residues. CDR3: CASSVQGAGNSPLFF. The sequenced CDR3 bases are TGCGCCAGCAGCGTTCAGGGGGCAGGGAATTCACCG.

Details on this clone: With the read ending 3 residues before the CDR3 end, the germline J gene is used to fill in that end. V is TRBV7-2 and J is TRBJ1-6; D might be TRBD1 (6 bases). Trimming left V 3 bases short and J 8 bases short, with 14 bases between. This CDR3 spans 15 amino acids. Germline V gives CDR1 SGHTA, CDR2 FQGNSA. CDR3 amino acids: CASSLIGTPDSPLHF. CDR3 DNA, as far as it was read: TGTGCCAGCAGCTTGATCGGGACACCAGATTCACCC.

CDR3 protein: CSASTGVGGYTF. The covered CDR3 bases are TGCAGTGCAAGTACAGGGGTGGGCGGC. This chain uses TRBV20-1 with TRBJ1-2; TRBD1 aligns across 7 bases. From the germline J gene comes the end of the CDR3, since the read stops 3 residues before it. The CDR3 totals 12 residues. CDR1 and CDR2 (germline): DFQATT, SNEGSKA (reference sequence).

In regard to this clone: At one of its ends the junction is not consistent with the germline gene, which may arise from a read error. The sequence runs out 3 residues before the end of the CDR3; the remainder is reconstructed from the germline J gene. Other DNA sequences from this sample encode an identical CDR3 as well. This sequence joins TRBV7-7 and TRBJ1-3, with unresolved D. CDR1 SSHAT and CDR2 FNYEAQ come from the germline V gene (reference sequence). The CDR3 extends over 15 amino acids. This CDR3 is CASSLGADTGNTIYF. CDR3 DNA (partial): TGTGCCAGCAGCTTAGGGGCAGATACTGGAAACACA.

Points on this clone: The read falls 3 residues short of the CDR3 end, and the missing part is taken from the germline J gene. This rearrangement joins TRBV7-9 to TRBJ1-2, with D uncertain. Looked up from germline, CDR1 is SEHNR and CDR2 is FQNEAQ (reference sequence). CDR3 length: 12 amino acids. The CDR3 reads CASSYGRNDYTF. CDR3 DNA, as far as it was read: TGTGCCAGCAGCTATGGGCGCAACGAC.

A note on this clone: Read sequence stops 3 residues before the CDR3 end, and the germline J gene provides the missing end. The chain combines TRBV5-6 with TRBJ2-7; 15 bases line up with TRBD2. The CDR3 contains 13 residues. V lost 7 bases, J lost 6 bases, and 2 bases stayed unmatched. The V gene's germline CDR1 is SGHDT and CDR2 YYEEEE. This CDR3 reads CASGLAGGLEQYF. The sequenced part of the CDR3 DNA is TGTGCCAGCGGACTAGCGGGAGGGCTCGAG. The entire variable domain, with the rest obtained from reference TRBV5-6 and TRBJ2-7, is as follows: DAGVTQSPTHLIKTRGQQVTLRCSPKSGHDTVSWYQQALGQGPQFIFQYYEEEERQRGNFPDRFSGHQFPNYSSELNVNALLLGDSALYLCASGLAGGLEQYFGPGTRLTVT.